The clone carrying this T cell receptor beta chain was detected only a few times. The entry originates in a study of glioma-infiltrating T cells. Per the germline V gene, CDR1 is MNHEY and CDR2 is SMNVEV (reference sequence). V lost 0 bases and J lost 8, with 17 bases in between. The CDR3 is made up of 16 amino acids. The iRepertoire nested amplicon-rescue multiplex PCR amplified TCR alpha and beta CDR3s from RNA. TCRdb passed the multiplex PCR reads through MiXCR, listing each CDR3 protein once. This sample has around 350,000 distinct CDR3 sequences, with more than 35% found just once. The specimen was glioma tissue, nonneoplastic brain tissue, or PBMCs (not recorded which). The rearrangement uses TRBV27 and TRBJ2-1, with D unresolved. The sequence was collected from a human donor with low-grade glioma or glioblastoma, undergoing nonglioma brain surgery, or in good health (not recorded which). The CDR3 protein is CASSLSIPRSRHEQFF. For the CDR3, the DNA is TGTGCCAGCAGTTTATCGATACCCCGGTCTAGACATGAGCAGTTCTTC.